Detailed here is one T cell receptor (beta chain). Antigen: not known. This record comes from a study of OX40 agonist ivuxolimab in advanced cancers. Whole-study context: Treatment of patients was with ivuxolimab, an agonistic anti-OX40 (CD134) antibody. Under the entry rules, prior anti-PD-1, anti-PD-L1 or anti-CTLA-4 therapy was allowed, and 35% to 40% had some.

Generated by immunoSEQ multiplex PCR, the TCRdb table keeps only in-frame clones and is missing some. The sample lists about 58,000 clones, around 80% occurring once. Germline CDR1 and CDR2: SGHRS and YFSETQ. CDR3 length equals 15 residues. V lost 4 bases to trimming and J lost 5 bases; unmatched junction nucleotides: 8. General study results and limits: The average count of expanded clones was higher among CD8+ T cells than among CD4+.

Cycle 7 day 1, cycle 4 day 1, and baseline were the timepoints at which blood was sampled. This receptor was identified in an adult with an advanced solid tumor such as melanoma, head and neck, liver or kidney cancer. The rearrangement uses TRBV5-1 and TRBJ2-5; TRBD1 matches 10 bases. The source was CD4+ or CD8+ T cells sorted from blood, collected in a trial of the OX40 agonist ivuxolimab. The CDR3 loop reads CASSGSGQGGETQYF. CDR3 coding DNA: TGCGCCAGCAGCGGAAGCGGACAGGGGGGGGAGACCCAGTACTTC.